This TCR beta chain originates from a study of shared clonotypes between healthy human individuals. The CDR3 covers 15 residues. The V and J ends lost 1 base and 5 bases, in that order; junction bases with no gene match: 2. Germline CDR1 is GTSNPN and CDR2 is SVGIG (reference sequence). Repertoires were generated with immunoSEQ multiplex PCR, while TCRdb's copy carries only in-frame clones and drops some. The sample lists about 470,000 clones, 75% to 85% seen once, with 13% in the top ten. The chain carries TRBV30 and TRBJ2-1; 13 nucleotides line up with TRBD2. What was sequenced was PBMCs. The clonotype originates from a woman aged 40 to 50 in good health. Some clones in this sample may be carry-over from other donors' samples. CDR3 nucleotides: TGTGCCTGGAGTGGGGGACTAGCGGGAAACAATGAGCAGTTCTTC. As protein: CAWSGGLAGNNEQFF.